This T cell receptor beta chain was sequenced for a study of cytomegalovirus exposure and HLA in healthy donors. 60 Vbeta and 13 Jbeta primers were used in PCR. Here immunoSEQ multiplex PCR was the method, and the copy in TCRdb shows in-frame clones only, minus some. The table has 87,000 or so clones, 55% to 75% seen once. The CDR3 covers 20 residues. The ends lost 7 bases at V and 0 bases at J; junction bases unmatched: 16. CDR1 is LNHDA, CDR2 SQIVND, per germline (reference sequence). A remark on this clone: Its cognate antigen is unknown.

Study-wide results and caveats: Later analysis revealed greater clonal expansion in HLA-associated TCR beta chains than in equally common others.

Sequenced: PBMCs. The V call is TRBV19, the J call TRBJ1-6; 9 positions agree with TRBD1. This sequence originates from a man in his fifties or sixties in good health and CMV-seronegative. CDR3 sequence reads: CASTRVPGTGLFSYNSPLHF. DNA for the CDR3: TGTGCCAGTACCAGGGTACCCGGGACAGGGTTATTCTCCTATAATTCACCCCTCCACTTT.